Sequencing of this TCR beta chain was carried out in a study of cytomegalovirus exposure and HLA in healthy donors. General observations from the study: Later analysis identified a missense DCLRE1C variant that was linked to TCR beta V- and J-gene trimming.

As for this clone: Its antigen remains unidentified.

CDR1 and CDR2 from the germline V gene are SGHRS and YFSETQ. Trimming pared 4 bases from V and 0 bases from J, leaving 13 bases between. This CDR3 is built from 15 residues. Amplification used 60 Vbeta primers and 13 Jbeta primers. The repertoire was sequenced with immunoSEQ multiplex PCR; TCRdb's copy has only in-frame clones and lacks some. The sample has around 150,000 clones, roughly 80% seen once. The TCR was taken from a male donor in good health and CMV-seropositive. The sequenced material came from PBMCs. The V and J genes are TRBV5-1 and TRBJ1-1; unclear D gene. CDR3 nucleotide sequence: TGCGCCAGCAGCCTCTACGGAGACTTGAACACTGAAGCTTTCTTT. Amino acid sequence: CASSLYGDLNTEAFF. The full variable domain, with the rest looked up from reference TRBV5-1 and TRBJ1-1, is KAGVTQTPRYLIKTRGQQVTLSCSPISGHRSVSWYQQTPGQGLQFLFEYFSETQRNKGNFPGRFSGRQFSNSRSEMNVSTLELGDSALYLCASSLYGDLNTEAFFGQGTRLTVV.